The text below deals with one TCR beta chain. Its antigen remains undetermined. Qualities for individual bases were not recorded, and no much larger clone is one base off. The data originate from a study of blood T cell repertoires in COVID-19 (TCRdb year 2020). Study-level background: The collaborator samples originated in the United States, Italy and Spain and spanned the acute and convalescent phases of COVID-19. The material from the prospective study consisted of cDNA or gDNA derived from T cells, B-cell-depleted T cells, or PBMCs. Deeply sampled blood TCRbeta repertoires from subjects exposed to, actively infected with, or recovered from COVID-19 were included in the dataset. The repertoires were released in a freely available public database intended as a resource for research on the immune response to SARS-CoV-2. Samples were obtained from the ongoing ImmuneRACE study (first 160 participants) and from over a thousand subjects provided by 6 global collaborators. The sample metadata nearly always contained a de-identified subject ID, COVID-19 status, age in years and sex. Where HLA class I and class II types were available, the types were taken from metadata supplied by the sample provider, not from assay-based typing.

Summary of the overall study and its limitations: Clinical and demographic metadata were provided uncurated, with the amount varying by source and participant.

From the germline V gene (reference sequence), CDR1 is SGHKS and CDR2 is YYEKEE. The germline ends are 21 bases apart after V is trimmed by 7 bases and J by 7 bases. The CDR3 has 15 amino acids, counting the end cysteine and phenylalanine. The kept DNA is CDR3 alone, 45 bases in frame from the first base. The collaborating institutions used their own protocols to collect whole blood in K2EDTA tubes. For TCRbeta analysis, collaborators shipped samples in one of three forms: frozen whole blood, isolated PBMCs, or DNA extracted from either of those sample types. The immunoSEQ Assay, a bias-controlled multiplex PCR, was used to amplify TCRbeta CDR3 regions from genomic DNA. For the original study's pipeline: Within the assay, amplification of reference gene primers was used to estimate how many nucleated cells each sample contained. To quantify the absolute abundance of each unique TCRbeta CDR3 rearrangement, sequence reads were collapsed and filtered. For each sample, productive Simpson clonality was calculated by taking the square root of Simpson's diversity index across productive rearrangements. TCRdb took this table from immuneACCESS and kept in-frame rearrangements with V and J called. Such tables lack part of the clones; where checked against another copy, unresolved V genes explain under half of the gap, and the rest is unexplained. The V and J calls and clone size are taken from that table; D and trimming were inferred from the DNA. The sample table lists 200,000 to 250,000 clones, 86% of them with a count of one. The ten largest account for about 2.2% of the sample.

Sample: peripheral blood. The sequence joins TRBV5-5 to TRBJ2-1; TRBD2 is perhaps the D gene, given 5 matching bases. The receptor was isolated from a woman between 45 and 60 years old with acute or convalescent COVID-19. The nucleotides are TGTGCCAGCGACCCCATAGGGAGTTCGGTAAATGAGCAGTTCTTC. This is translated as CASDPIGSSVNEQFF. The full variable domain, with segments outside the CDR3 supplied by the reference TRBV5-5 and TRBJ2-1 proteins, appears as DAGVTQSPTHLIKTRGQQVTLRCSPISGHKSVSWYQQVLGQGPQFIFQYYEKEERGRGNFPDRFSARQFPNYSSELNVNALLLGDSALYLCASDPIGSSVNEQFFGPGTRLTVL.